A single T cell receptor beta chain is shown here with its context. Each participant's cohort was designated according to participant-reported clinical history. Germline V gives CDR1 MNHNS, CDR2 SASEGT. The CDR3 covers 16 residues. Deletions cut 3 bases from V and 1 base from J, with 10 bases between. Profiling relied on immunoSEQ multiplex PCR, and the TCRdb table lists in-frame clones only, not all of them. The sample lists more than 350,000 clones, 75% to 90% seen once, with about 1% in the top ten. This entry belongs to a study of blood T cell repertoires in COVID-19. Turning to the study itself: Some COVID-19 samples were acute and others convalescent; all came from the United States, Italy and Spain. The cDNA or gDNA used as material had been derived from T cells, B-cell-depleted T cells, or PBMCs.

Sequencing input: PBMCs or T cells enriched from blood (not recorded which). The chain carries TRBV6-1 and TRBJ1-6, with D possibly TRBD1 on 5 matching bases. The receptor was derived from a young man who had recovered from COVID-19. The CDR3 loop is CASSDRVSSYNSPLHF. The CDR3 DNA follows: TGTGCCAGCAGTGACAGGGTATCGTCCTATAATTCACCCCTCCACTTT.